The rows below give T cell receptor beta chains drawn from one sample of a study of blood T cells in healthy people across ages. Each CDR3 protein gets one entry after TCRdb re-called the 5' RACE reads with MiXCR. The table lists 1.5 million to 2 million distinct CDR3 sequences, under 30% of them singletons. The specimen was blood. These receptors were obtained from a woman in her twenties or thirties in good health. Each CDR3 is given with its conserved first and last residue. Fields, in order: J gene, clone size, V gene, CDR3 protein. The size entry is marked missing in some rows and otherwise reads once, few, many or a size class.

j_call: TRBJ1-3; clone_size: .; v_call: TRBV24-1; cdr3_aa: CATGDLSRTGTQSGNTIYF
j_call: TRBJ2-7; clone_size: many; v_call: TRBV6-4; cdr3_aa: CASSEQPGSPYEQYF
j_call: TRBJ2-5; clone_size: many; v_call: TRBV20-1; cdr3_aa: CSAIAVEETQYF
j_call: TRBJ2-5; clone_size: many; v_call: TRBV29-1; cdr3_aa: CSAGLGTRWQETQYF
j_call: TRBJ2-1; clone_size: .; v_call: TRBV7-2; cdr3_aa: CASGGGNTYNEQFF
j_call: TRBJ2-5; clone_size: many; v_call: TRBV20-1; cdr3_aa: CSARAGTLTPKQYF
j_call: TRBJ2-3; clone_size: .; v_call: TRBV14; cdr3_aa: CASSQSGLQSTRYF
j_call: TRBJ1-2; clone_size: .; v_call: TRBV7-9; cdr3_aa: CASSHTSVGEDNYGYTF
j_call: TRBJ2-7; clone_size: .; v_call: TRBV28; cdr3_aa: CASGRQVEQYF
j_call: TRBJ1-1; clone_size: .; v_call: TRBV28; cdr3_aa: CASDGGGAKDSEAFF
j_call: TRBJ2-7; clone_size: many; v_call: TRBV9; cdr3_aa: CASSPTGQGYYEQYF
j_call: TRBJ2-1; clone_size: .; v_call: TRBV9; cdr3_aa: CASSPGTGKNNEQFF
j_call: TRBJ2-1; clone_size: .; v_call: TRBV5-6; cdr3_aa: CASSWVTGTGRDEQFF
j_call: TRBJ2-1; clone_size: .; v_call: TRBV20-1; cdr3_aa: CSVPNYREGRRNEQFF
j_call: TRBJ2-5; clone_size: few; v_call: TRBV12-3/TRBV12-4; cdr3_aa: CASSALLGGQETQYF
j_call: TRBJ1-6; clone_size: few; v_call: TRBV28; cdr3_aa: CASSGGTGVTYNSPLHF
j_call: TRBJ2-5; clone_size: many; v_call: TRBV15; cdr3_aa: CATSSWGEETQYF
j_call: TRBJ2-7; clone_size: .; v_call: TRBV2; cdr3_aa: CASRAGILVDEQYF
j_call: TRBJ1-1; clone_size: .; v_call: TRBV5-1; cdr3_aa: CASSLMGPGDTEAFF
j_call: TRBJ2-7; clone_size: many; v_call: TRBV5-1; cdr3_aa: CASSYGQGEQYF
j_call: TRBJ1-2; clone_size: .; v_call: TRBV2; cdr3_aa: CATNPMSYGYTF
j_call: TRBJ1-2; clone_size: few; v_call: TRBV20-1; cdr3_aa: CSARKDPREYGYTF
j_call: TRBJ1-2; clone_size: .; v_call: TRBV27; cdr3_aa: CASSRLGTANYGYTF
j_call: TRBJ1-5; clone_size: few; v_call: TRBV7-2; cdr3_aa: CASSSTGRNQPQHF
j_call: TRBJ2-7; clone_size: many; v_call: TRBV27; cdr3_aa: CASSTRTGPYEQYF
j_call: TRBJ2-3; clone_size: few; v_call: TRBV11-2; cdr3_aa: CASTKREWIDTQYF
j_call: TRBJ2-3; clone_size: few; v_call: TRBV9; cdr3_aa: CASSVGTPSTDTQYF
j_call: TRBJ2-3; clone_size: few; v_call: TRBV7-3; cdr3_aa: CASSPERNSDTQYF
j_call: TRBJ1-5; clone_size: .; v_call: TRBV7-2; cdr3_aa: CASSQGGYSNQPQHF
j_call: TRBJ1-2; clone_size: few; v_call: TRBV12-3/TRBV12-4; cdr3_aa: CASSDRDTGGGYTF
j_call: TRBJ1-1; clone_size: .; v_call: TRBV7-9; cdr3_aa: CASSLILTLNTEAFF
j_call: TRBJ2-7; clone_size: .; v_call: TRBV5-1; cdr3_aa: CASRGGGTDSYEQYF
j_call: TRBJ1-6; clone_size: few; v_call: TRBV5-1; cdr3_aa: CASSFGGQTVSSPLHF
j_call: TRBJ2-1; clone_size: few; v_call: TRBV11-2; cdr3_aa: CASRARGASNEQFF
j_call: TRBJ1-5; clone_size: few; v_call: TRBV12-3/TRBV12-4; cdr3_aa: CASSSTGRGQPQHF
j_call: TRBJ2-5; clone_size: .; v_call: TRBV7-9; cdr3_aa: CASSLGDSPTGTQYF
j_call: TRBJ2-3; clone_size: .; v_call: TRBV11-2; cdr3_aa: CASSHRRREGDTQYF
j_call: TRBJ1-1; clone_size: .; v_call: TRBV5-1; cdr3_aa: CASSKDGGGTEAFF
j_call: TRBJ2-1; clone_size: .; v_call: TRBV6-2/TRBV6-3; cdr3_aa: CASSRGLARFF
j_call: TRBJ2-1; clone_size: .; v_call: TRBV4-1; cdr3_aa: CASNQRTSGYYNEQFF
j_call: TRBJ2-6; clone_size: .; v_call: TRBV7-2; cdr3_aa: CASGNGRISSGANVLTF
j_call: TRBJ2-5; clone_size: many; v_call: TRBV20-1; cdr3_aa: CSASSIGTEETQYF
j_call: TRBJ2-1; clone_size: .; v_call: TRBV7-9; cdr3_aa: CASSLECNEQFF